This T cell receptor (beta chain) is drawn from a study of patients and donors after allogeneic stem cell transplantation. In TCRdb, the RT-PCR reads were re-called with MiXCR into one record per CDR3 protein. The top ten hold roughly 11% of the sample, which has approximately 220,000 distinct CDR3 sequences, around two fifths seen once. This clonotype showed up just a few times. Trimming took off 0 bases at V and 1 base at J, with 15 bases between the two ends. Germline V lookup: CDR1 SQVTM, CDR2 ANQGSEA. The length of the CDR3 is 16 residues. V usage is TRBV29-1 and J usage is TRBJ1-1; unclear D gene. This TCR derives from a human donor who was either an allogeneic HSCT recipient or a stem cell or donor lymphocyte infusion donor (not recorded which). It is not recorded whose cells these are; they may come from a transplant donor. Sequencing was performed on blood, either unsorted or a sorted T cell fraction (not recorded which). The CDR3 DNA sequence: TGCAGCGTTGAAGAAAGGTCAGGATTGTGGAACACTGAAGCTTTCTTT. Its translation: CSVEERSGLWNTEAFF.